Below, 23 T cell receptor beta chains from the same sample are listed, as sequenced in a study of CD8+ T cells in alopecia areata. Treatment noted: oral pan-JAK inhibitor, 5-10 mg twice daily. Reverse transcription of extracted RNA yielded cDNA, which provided the sequencing template. Data came from immunoSEQ multiplex PCR; TCRdb stores just in-frame clones and leaves some out. The data hold roughly 190,000 clones, with around 60% observed a single time. The sequencing here drew on CD4+ T cells sorted from blood, taken around week 49, from a patient treated with tofacitinib. These receptor sequences come from a human donor with alopecia areata.

V usage is TRBV29-1 and J usage is TRBJ2-7; 8 bases match TRBD1. This CDR3 is 14 amino acids long. Per the germline V gene, CDR1 is SQVTM and CDR2 is ANQGSEA. Germline trimming cut 4 bases from V and 2 bases from J; bases unmatched to any gene: 7. CDR3: CSVGQGANTYEQYF. CDR3 nucleotide sequence: TGCAGCGTTGGGCAGGGGGCCAATACCTACGAGCAGTACTTC.

The chain is built from TRBV19 and TRBJ1-1; D is uncertain. The germline gives CDR1 LNHDA, CDR2 SQIVND (reference sequence). This CDR3 region has 14 residues. The V end was cut by 3 bases, the J end by 1 base, with 9 bases between. CDR3 coding DNA: TGTGCCAGTAGTATCCCAGTCAGGAACACTGAAGCTTTCTTT. Protein product: CASSIPVRNTEAFF.

This chain joins TRBV5-6 and TRBJ1-5; D gene uncertain. V was trimmed by 2 bases and J by 4 bases, leaving 7 bases between them. CDR3 length: 13 amino acids. Germline assignment: CDR1 SGHDT and CDR2 YYEEEE. CDR3 in DNA: TGTGCCAGCAGCTTTAAAGGGAATCAGCCCCAGCATTTT. Translated: CASSFKGNQPQHF.

The chain couples TRBV27 to TRBJ2-3, with D possibly being TRBD2 (6 bases). Looked up from germline, CDR1 is MNHEY and CDR2 is SMNVEV (reference sequence). The CDR3 spans 15 residues. Trimming took 2 bases from V and 1 from J, leaving 10 bases between them. CDR3 nucleotides: TGTGCCAGCAGTTTAGGGGACTTGGGCACAGATACGCAGTATTTT. Translating gives CASSLGDLGTDTQYF.

This sequence joins TRBV18 and TRBJ2-2, with D maybe TRBD2 (5 bases). The germline V gene has CDR1 KGHSH and CDR2 LQKENI. The CDR3 runs 15 residues. Trimming cost V 5 bases and J 2 bases, with 12 bases left between them. CDR3 nucleotides: TGTGCCAGCTCAATACTGGGAGAAAACACCGGGGAGCTGTTTTTT. It is translated as CASSILGENTGELFF. The full variable domain, with the rest looked up from reference TRBV18 and TRBJ2-2, is NAGVMQNPRHLVRRRGQEARLRCSPMKGHSHVYWYRQLPEEGLKFMVYLQKENIIDESGMPKERFSAEFPKEGPSILRIQQVVRGDSAAYFCASSILGENTGELFFGEGSRLTVL.

A remark on this clone: This same CDR3 is encoded by further DNA sequences in the sample. The chain has TRBV7-2 and TRBJ2-3; D possibly corresponds to TRBD2 (6 bases). This CDR3 has 13 amino acids. From germline, CDR1 is SGHTA and CDR2 FQGNSA. V shed 5 bases and J shed 1 base, with 7 bases lying between them. DNA of the CDR3: TGTGCCAGCAGCCCGGGGGGCACAGATACGCAGTATTTT. It specifies CASSPGGTDTQYF.

The CDR3: CSAAGTGAYGYTF. The CDR3 region has the DNA TGCAGCGCAGCCGGGACAGGGGCCTATGGCTACACCTTC. This chain connects TRBV29-1 to TRBJ1-2, with TRBD1 matching 10 bases. Looked up from germline, CDR1 is SQVTM and CDR2 is ANQGSEA. V shed 7 bases and J 4 bases; nucleotides not matched to a gene: 6. The CDR3 runs 13 residues.

This clone was seen just once. V usage is TRBV19 and J usage is TRBJ2-6, with unresolved D. Germline-derived CDR1 and CDR2 are LNHDA and SQIVND (reference sequence). The CDR3 covers 16 residues. Trimming left V 3 bases short and J 0 bases short, with 9 bases between. The CDR3, as DNA: TGTGCCAGTAGTATCTCCAGAGGCTCTGGGGCCAACGTCCTGACTTTC. The encoded protein is CASSISRGSGANVLTF.

CDR3 bases: TGCAGCGTTATGACAGATGGTGAAGCTTTCTTT. Translating it yields CSVMTDGEAFF. V gene TRBV29-1 combines with J gene TRBJ1-1; perhaps TRBD1 as D (5 bases). This CDR3 is 11 amino acids long. V was pared by 5 bases and J by 7 bases, with 11 bases between. The germline V gene encodes CDR1 SQVTM and CDR2 ANQGSEA.

The J gene is TRBJ2-7, the V gene TRBV7-2, with D unclear. The CDR3 loop spans 13 amino acids. From germline, CDR1 is SGHTA and CDR2 FQGNSA. Trimming removed 7 bases at V and 2 bases at J, with 12 bases between. The CDR3 protein is CASTSQGPYEQYF. CDR3 nucleotides: TGTGCCAGCACCTCCCAAGGGCCCTACGAGCAGTACTTC.

The rearrangement joins TRBV5-1 to TRBJ1-2; a possible D gene is TRBD1 (5 bases). Germline V lookup: CDR1 SGHRS, CDR2 YFSETQ. V was shortened by 0 bases and J by 7 bases, with 16 bases between the two germline ends. CDR3 length equals 15 residues. CDR3 sequence reads: CASSLEGHGGSGYTF. In nucleotides, the CDR3 is TGCGCCAGCAGCTTGGAAGGACACGGCGGTAGTGGCTACACCTTC.

The chain joins TRBV29-1 to TRBJ1-1; D is perhaps TRBD1 (5 bases). With 5 bases removed from V and 5 bases from J, the gap between germline ends came to 24 bases. CDR1 and CDR2 from the germline V gene are SQVTM and ANQGSEA. The CDR3 runs to 16 residues. CDR3: CSVLSLLDSSRTEAFF. CDR3 DNA sequence: TGCAGCGTTTTATCTCTCTTAGACAGCTCCCGTACTGAAGCTTTCTTT. The full variable domain, in which reference TRBV29-1 and TRBJ1-1 provide the parts outside the CDR3, is SAVISQKPSRDICQRGTSLTIQCQVDSQVTMMFWYRQQPGQSLTLIATANQGSEATYESGFVIDKFPISRPNLTFSTLTVSNMSPEDSSIYLCSVLSLLDSSRTEAFFGQGTRLTVV.

This clone occurred once. The V call is TRBV5-1, the J call TRBJ1-2; D is undetermined. CDR3 size: 16 residues. Germline values: CDR1 SGHRS, CDR2 YFSETQ. The V and J ends lost 0 bases and 7 bases respectively, with 19 bases between them. This chain's CDR3 is CASSLAGNPQRGGYTF. The DNA of the CDR3 is TGCGCCAGCAGCTTGGCCGGTAACCCACAACGCGGTGGCTACACCTTC.

This clone showed up many times. CDR3 amino acids: CASSQVATSPLHF. DNA for the CDR3: TGCGCCAGCAGCCAAGTCGCAACTTCACCCCTCCACTTT. The rearrangement links TRBV4-1 to TRBJ1-6; D is undetermined. Germline values: CDR1 MGHRA, CDR2 YSYEKL. CDR3 length: 13 amino acids. Trimming shortened V by 1 base and J by 9 bases, and 7 bases separated the two germline ends.

The gene calls are TRBV5-1 and TRBJ2-7; the D is unclear. Deletions cut 3 bases from V and 0 bases from J, with 7 bases between. Germline V gene sequence: CDR1 SGHRS, CDR2 YFSETQ. The CDR3 length is 13 residues. CDR3 loop: CASSYDTSYEQYF. The CDR3 nucleotides are TGCGCCAGCAGCTACGACACCTCCTACGAGCAGTACTTC.

This chain joins TRBV10-3 and TRBJ2-2; D is undetermined. The V end was cut by 6 bases, the J end by 4 bases, with 12 bases between. Germline values: CDR1 ENHRY, CDR2 SYGVKD. The CDR3 spans 14 residues. The CDR3 spells CAIRLSMGTGELFF. The CDR3 DNA reads as TGTGCCATCAGACTGAGCATGGGCACCGGGGAGCTGTTTTTT.

The rearrangement uses TRBV29-1 and TRBJ1-5, with unresolved D. The CDR3 is made up of 13 amino acids. The V gene's germline CDR1 is SQVTM and CDR2 ANQGSEA. V shed 5 bases and J shed 2 bases, with 10 bases lying between them. CDR3: CSVYVGGNQPQHF. CDR3 bases: TGCAGCGTTTATGTTGGGGGCAATCAGCCCCAGCATTTT.

The rearrangement joins TRBV29-1 to TRBJ2-7; TRBD1 matches at 7 bases. Per the germline V gene, CDR1 is SQVTM and CDR2 is ANQGSEA. The CDR3 length is 12 residues. V shed 8 bases, J shed 3 bases, and the junction held 7 bases outside the gene matches. As DNA, the CDR3 is TGCAGCATCGGGACAGCTAACTACGAGCAGTACTTC. Residues: CSIGTANYEQYF.

The rearrangement links TRBV29-1 to TRBJ1-1, with D perhaps TRBD1 (5 bases). CDR3 size: 14 residues. V was shortened by 7 bases and J by 0 bases, with 15 bases between the two germline ends. Germline assignment: CDR1 SQVTM and CDR2 ANQGSEA. In DNA, the CDR3 is TGCAGCGCTACAAAACAGGAGATGAACACTGAAGCTTTCTTT. This gives the protein CSATKQEMNTEAFF.

In its sample, this clone was seen a few times. The rearrangement joins TRBV9 to TRBJ2-7; D ambiguous. Trimming cost V 0 bases and J 6 bases, with 7 bases left between them. There are 12 residues in the CDR3. Germline CDR1 is SGDLS and CDR2 is YYNGEE. CDR3 coding DNA: TGTGCCAGCAGCGTAGGGGCAGGCGAGCAGTACTTC. Protein: CASSVGAGEQYF.

The rearrangement uses TRBV18 and TRBJ2-7, with 7 bases aligning to TRBD1. CDR3 length: 15 amino acids. Germline values: CDR1 KGHSH, CDR2 LQKENI. J gave up 5 bases and V 2 bases, and 9 bases lay outside the gene matches. Here the CDR3 DNA reads TGTGCCAGCTCACCATGGGACAGAAGTACGAACGAGCAGTACTTC. Amino acids: CASSPWDRSTNEQYF.

This chain links TRBV4-3 with TRBJ2-3; the match to TRBD2 covers 12 bases. The CDR3 length is 17 residues. From germline, CDR1 is LGHNA and CDR2 YSLEER. Trimming removed 4 bases from V and 2 bases from J; junction bases left unmatched: 7. In DNA form, the CDR3 reads TGCGCCAGCAGCCTCTCTAGCGGGGGGGCAACCACAGATACGCAGTATTTT. This sequence encodes CASSLSSGGATTDTQYF.

V gene TRBV27 combines with J gene TRBJ1-2, with D possibly TRBD1 on 5 matching bases. Germline CDR1 is MNHEY and CDR2 is SMNVEV (reference sequence). V lost 3 bases to trimming and J lost 4 bases, with 18 bases between them. The CDR3 extends over 16 amino acids. The CDR3 spells CASSFLSGERGYGYTF. As DNA, the CDR3 is TGTGCCAGCAGTTTTCTATCGGGGGAAAGGGGCTATGGCTACACCTTC.